One and the same sample provided the 5 T cell receptor beta chains below, sequenced in a study of blood T cell repertoires in COVID-19 (dated by TCRdb to between 2020 and 2021). Receptor libraries were prepared by the immunoSEQ multiplex PCR assay. This immuneACCESS table, as held by TCRdb, lists in-frame sequences with V and J called but not all clones. Of the missing ones, under half trace to an unresolved V gene in checked studies; the others have no known cause. The table for this sample lists 190,000 or so clones; 78% of them were counted only once. The top ten constitute 2.5% to 3% of the sample. The sequenced sample consisted of peripheral blood. Receptors originate from a woman of 80 years or more with active or convalescent COVID-19.

This clone appeared a single time. The V call is TRBV12-3 or TRBV12-4, the J call TRBJ2-2, with D perhaps matching TRBD1 (5 bases). The CDR3 sequence is 13 residues long. The ends were cut back, 5 bases at V and 6 bases at J, with 10 bases in the middle. CDR3 coding DNA: TGTGCCAGCAGTGGTGTAGGGGCCGGGGAGCTGTTTTTT. This gives the protein CASSGVGAGELFF.

V is TRBV5-6 and J is TRBJ1-1; TRBD1 might be the D (5 bases). V gave up 4 bases and J gave up 1 base, with 17 bases separating them. The CDR3 contains 16 residues. The germline V gene has CDR1 SGHDT and CDR2 YYEEEE. CDR3: CASSRAGDYGNTEAFF. CDR3 DNA: TGTGCCAGCAGCCGCGCCGGGGACTACGGGAACACTGAAGCTTTCTTT.

The rearrangement joins TRBV29-1 to TRBJ1-1; D gene unclear. The CDR3 consists of 14 residues. Germline-derived CDR1 and CDR2 are SQVTM and ANQGSEA. V lost 6 bases and J 5 bases, leaving 19 bases between the germline ends. CDR3 loop: CSVTWRAGGTEAFF. The CDR3 bases are TGCAGCGTGACGTGGAGGGCAGGAGGTACTGAAGCTTTCTTT.

The chain links TRBV3-1 (or the pseudogene TRBV3-2) to TRBJ2-7; no clear D. CDR1 LGHDT and CDR2 YNNKEL come from the germline V gene (reference sequence). The CDR3 extends over 14 amino acids. V lost 0 bases and J lost 0, with 6 bases in between. The CDR3 DNA is TGTGCCAGCAGCCAAGATACAGTCTCCTACGAGCAGTACTTC. This encodes CASSQDTVSYEQYF.

This clone appeared a few times. V and J are TRBV5-1 and TRBJ1-2; tentative D call: TRBD1 (5 bases). Germline loops: CDR1 SGHRS, CDR2 YFSETQ. Trimming shortened V by 9 bases and J by 2 bases, and 20 bases separated the two germline ends. The CDR3 is made up of 15 amino acids. This CDR3 is CATYPSLWGNYGYTF. The CDR3, as DNA: TGCGCCACCTATCCCTCTCTGTGGGGCAACTATGGCTACACCTTC.